The 23 T cell receptor beta chains below come from one sample, sequenced in a study of T-cell memory formation after mild COVID-19. MiXCR was run by TCRdb on the 5' RACE reads, yielding one entry per CDR3 protein. The table includes roughly 190,000 distinct CDR3 sequences, around 25% detected once. Sequencing used PBMCs or a T cell subset sorted from them (not recorded which). The receptors stem from an adult woman who had mild COVID-19 (a few samples of this study predate the infection). Cell type and time point are not known.

V usage is TRBV12-3 or TRBV12-4 and J usage is TRBJ1-1; no clear D gene. V was pared by 5 bases and J by 11 bases, with 15 bases between. This CDR3 region has 12 residues. The CDR3 bases are TGTGCCAGCAGTCCGGACCGGAGGGTCGCTTTCTTT. Translation: CASSPDRRVAFF.

Of note for this clonotype: A much larger clone lies a single base off, so this may be a read error. The V and J genes are TRBV24-1 and TRBJ2-7; 9 bases are a match to TRBD1. The CDR3 sequence is 14 residues long. Trimming took 7 bases from V and 1 from J; bases not matched to a gene: 4. Germline CDR1 is KGHDR and CDR2 is SFDVKD. CDR3 residues: CATSQGQGSYEQYF. CDR3 sequence (DNA): TGTGCCACCAGCCAGGGACAGGGATCCTACGAGCAGTACTTC.

This clonotype appeared a few times. The gene calls are TRBV5-6 and TRBJ2-7, with D perhaps TRBD2 (6 bases). From germline, CDR1 is SGHDT and CDR2 YYEEEE. The CDR3 extends over 13 amino acids. Trimming pared 0 bases from V and 6 bases from J, leaving 10 bases between. CDR3 in amino acids: CASSLGVGLEQYF. DNA for the CDR3: TGTGCCAGCAGCTTGGGGGTGGGACTCGAGCAGTACTTC.

V and J are TRBV12-3 or TRBV12-4 and TRBJ2-3, with 8 bases fitting TRBD2. CDR3 length: 17 amino acids. Trimming at V came to 3 bases and at J to 0 bases, leaving 8 bases not matched to a gene. CDR3 DNA sequence: TGTGCCAGCAGTTTCGGGGGGGCGGCTCGAAGCACAGATACGCAGTATTTT. It codes for CASSFGGAARSTDTQYF.

The CDR3 protein is CASSPLADRFNEQFF. Written as DNA, the CDR3 is TGTGCCAGCAGCCCCCTCGCAGACCGATTCAATGAGCAGTTCTTC. This chain joins TRBV7-6 and TRBJ2-1, with no clear D. V was clipped by 5 bases and J by 6 bases, with 17 bases between them. CDR1 SGHVS and CDR2 FNYEAQ come from the germline V gene. This CDR3 contains 15 residues. The complete variable domain, with remaining parts taken from reference TRBV7-6 and TRBJ2-1, reads GAGVSQSPRYKVTKRGQDVALRCDPISGHVSLYWYRQALGQGPEFLTYFNYEAQQDKSGLPNDRFSAERPEGSISTLTIQRTEQRDSAMYRCASSPLADRFNEQFFGPGTRLTVL.

This clonotype came up a few times. CDR3 loop: CATSDFRGTGYNEQFF. In DNA, the CDR3 is TGTGCCACCAGTGATTTTCGCGGGACGGGTTACAATGAGCAGTTCTTC. J is TRBJ2-1 and V is TRBV24-1; possibly TRBD2 for D (6 bases). This CDR3 contains 16 residues. V was shortened by 1 base and J by 4 bases, with 13 bases between the two germline ends. Germline lookup yields CDR1 KGHDR and CDR2 SFDVKD.

This chain uses TRBV20-1 with TRBJ1-5; D remains unclear. CDR1 is DFQATT and CDR2 is SNEGSKA in the germline V gene (reference sequence). V was pared by 3 bases and J by 0 bases, with 3 bases between. CDR3 length equals 12 residues. For the CDR3, the DNA is TGCAGTGCTAGTTATAGCAATCAGCCCCAGCATTTT. This sequence encodes CSASYSNQPQHF.

The table lists this clonotype with a count of one. In DNA form, the CDR3 reads TGTGCCAGCAGTCCCGACATCCGGCTGGCCCTCCACTTT. Its translation: CASSPDIRLALHF. The V call is TRBV12-3 or TRBV12-4, the J call TRBJ1-6, with D hard to call. The CDR3 is made up of 13 amino acids. Trimming pared 5 bases from V and 14 bases from J, leaving 16 bases between.

V usage is TRBV5-1 and J usage is TRBJ1-4; D not certain. Looked up from germline, CDR1 is SGHRS and CDR2 is YFSETQ. Trimming shortened V by 0 bases and J by 7 bases, and 7 bases separated the two germline ends. This CDR3 has 13 amino acids. CDR3 protein: CASSLVSGEKLFF. The CDR3 bases are TGCGCCAGCAGCTTGGTTAGCGGTGAAAAACTGTTTTTT.

This clonotype was picked up a small number of times. The CDR3 region is CASRQDLNTEAFF. CDR3 in DNA: TGTGCCAGCCGACAGGACCTAAATACTGAAGCTTTCTTT. The gene calls are TRBV6-2 or TRBV6-3 and TRBJ1-1, with D possibly matching TRBD1 (6 bases). The germline V and J ends were trimmed by 8 bases and 5 bases, with 15 bases remaining between them. The V gene's germline CDR1 is MNHEY and CDR2 SVGEGT. The CDR3 contains 13 residues.

V and J are TRBV4-1 and TRBJ2-7; 10 bases agree with TRBD2. The CDR3 is made up of 16 amino acids. V trimming: 2 bases; J trimming: 1 base; junction bases outside the gene matches: 5. The germline V gene encodes CDR1 MGHRA and CDR2 YSYEKL. The CDR3 spells CASSQYGTSVSYEQYF. The CDR3 DNA follows: TGCGCCAGCAGCCAATACGGGACTAGCGTTTCCTACGAGCAGTACTTC.

Only a few counts were recorded for this clonotype. This chain uses TRBV7-3 with TRBJ2-5; D unresolved. The germline V and J ends were trimmed by 5 bases and 5 bases, with 15 bases remaining between them. Germline CDR1 is SGHTA and CDR2 is FQGTGA. The length of the CDR3 is 14 residues. The CDR3 loop reads CASSPTDSRETQYF. For the CDR3, the DNA is TGTGCCAGCAGCCCCACGGATTCTAGGGAGACCCAGTACTTC.

This chain links TRBV4-1 with TRBJ1-2, with TRBD1 matching 7 bases. Germline V CDR1 and CDR2: MGHRA, YSYEKL. V shed 1 base, J shed 7 bases, and the junction held 9 bases outside the gene matches. The CDR3 extends over 15 amino acids. CDR3: CASSQGPGTELGYTF. CDR3 bases: TGCGCCAGCAGCCAAGGCCCAGGGACAGAGCTTGGCTACACCTTC.

This clonotype was seen only a few times. The rearrangement uses TRBV6-5 and TRBJ2-7, with a possible D match to TRBD1 (6 bases). Germline V gene sequence: CDR1 MNHEY, CDR2 SVGAGI. This CDR3 region has 15 residues. V dropped 0 bases and J dropped 5 bases, with 14 bases sitting between them. The CDR3 protein is CASSYSMGRGNEQYF. CDR3 DNA sequence: TGTGCCAGCAGTTACTCGATGGGCAGGGGCAACGAGCAGTACTTC.

This clonotype was counted a few times. The V and J genes are TRBV18 and TRBJ1-1; possibly TRBD1 for D (5 bases). The CDR3 is made up of 15 amino acids. Germline lookup yields CDR1 KGHSH and CDR2 LQKENI. Deletions cut 4 bases from V and 0 bases from J, with 12 bases between. CDR3 region: CASSQTGTVNTEAFF. CDR3 nucleotides: TGTGCCAGCTCACAGACCGGGACGGTGAACACTGAAGCTTTCTTT.

This clonotype was detected only a few times. The rearrangement links TRBV5-1 to TRBJ2-7; no clear D. CDR3 size: 14 residues. Germline V gene lookup returns CDR1 SGHRS and CDR2 YFSETQ. Trimming left V 2 bases short and J 1 base short, with 10 bases between. CDR3 sequence: CASSFDTASYEQYF. The CDR3 bases are TGCGCCAGCAGCTTTGATACAGCTTCCTACGAGCAGTACTTC.

The chain links TRBV5-1 to TRBJ2-1; D call uncertain. Germline V gene data show CDR1 as SGHRS and CDR2 as YFSETQ. The CDR3 length is 15 residues. The ends were cut back, 4 bases at V and 7 bases at J, with 18 bases in the middle. The CDR3 nucleotides read TGCGCCAGCAGCGTCGGGTCCAGGATTTATAATGAGCAGTTCTTC. It encodes CASSVGSRIYNEQFF.

The chain carries TRBV6-5 and TRBJ2-7; the D gene is possibly TRBD1 (6 bases). The V and J ends lost 5 bases and 3 bases respectively, with 17 bases between them. There are 15 residues in the CDR3. The germline CDR1 and CDR2 sequences are MNHEY and SVGAGI. In DNA form, the CDR3 reads TGTGCCAGCAGTGCATCGACAGGCCGTCTCTACGAGCAGTACTTC. It is translated as CASSASTGRLYEQYF.

This clonotype was counted only a few times. The chain uses TRBV21-1 and TRBJ2-7; the table's D call, TRBD2, was not checked against the DNA. TRBV21-1 is a known pseudogene. The CDR3 contains 13 residues. The CDR3 DNA sequence: TGTGCCAGCAGCAAAGGGGAGGGGCGCGAGCAGTACTTC. This encodes CASSKGEGREQYF.

As to this clonotype: The junction differs from germline at one of its ends, possibly a read error. The rearrangement uses TRBV5-1 and TRBJ2-1; D call uncertain. This CDR3 contains 14 residues. Per the germline V gene, CDR1 is SGHRS and CDR2 is YFSETQ. Here the CDR3 DNA reads TGCGCCAGCAGCCCAGGCCTGCAACCCCCCATGTTCAGCTTC. Translation gives CASSPGLQPPMFSF.

This chain uses TRBV2 with TRBJ2-7; 7 bases line up with TRBD1. The CDR3 covers 14 residues. V lost 5 bases, J lost 5 bases, and 9 bases stayed unmatched. CDR1 is SNHLY and CDR2 is FYNNEI in the germline V gene. CDR3 region: CASSKHLGGHEQYF. DNA of the CDR3: TGTGCCAGCAGTAAACACTTAGGGGGCCACGAGCAGTACTTC. Filled out from reference TRBV2 and TRBJ2-7, the complete variable domain reads EPEVTQTPSHQVTQMGQEVILRCVPISNHLYFYWYRQILGQKVEFLVSFYNNEISEKSEIFDDQFSVERPDGSNFTLKIRSTKLEDSAMYFCASSKHLGGHEQYFGPGTRLTVT.

This clonotype was seen more than once but under ten times. V is TRBV18 and J is TRBJ1-2; D is unclear. In germline, CDR1 is KGHSH, CDR2 LQKENI. V lost 3 bases and J 6 bases, leaving 14 bases between the germline ends. CDR3 length: 14 residues. The CDR3 sequence: CASSPADGLNGYTF. CDR3 sequence (DNA): TGTGCCAGCTCACCGGCGGACGGTTTGAATGGCTACACCTTC.

This clonotype was counted a few times. CDR3 sequence reads: CASAAGTSGRSYNEQFF. In DNA form, the CDR3 reads TGCGCCAGTGCTGCTGGGACTAGCGGGAGGTCCTACAATGAGCAGTTCTTC. The J gene is TRBJ2-1, the V gene TRBV5-1, with 15 positions matching TRBD2. This CDR3 contains 17 residues. Germline V CDR1 and CDR2: SGHRS, YFSETQ. V gave up 8 bases and J gave up 1 base; unmatched junction bases: 7.